This TCR beta chain was obtained from a study of cytomegalovirus exposure and HLA in healthy donors. Findings and limits, study-wide: Common viral pathogens seemed, in a later analysis, to connect with several of the most significant clusters. Available immune exposure information was restricted to CMV serostatus only.

As concerns this clone: As yet, its antigen is unknown.

Primers included in the PCR were 60 Vbeta and 13 Jbeta primers. TCRdb's copy holds only in-frame clones and misses some; the assay was immunoSEQ multiplex PCR. The sample contains about 140,000 clones, 76% of which appear only once. The CDR3 sequence is 16 residues long. In germline, CDR1 is SGDLS, CDR2 YYNGEE. The V and J ends lost 4 bases and 4 bases, in that order; junction bases with no gene match: 9. Material for sequencing was PBMCs. This rearrangement joins TRBV9 to TRBJ1-1, with 11 bases aligning to TRBD1. The TCR comes from a man aged 18 to 29 in good health and CMV-seronegative. The CDR3: CASSTRTGGAGTEAFF. CDR3 in DNA: TGTGCCAGCAGCACCCGGACAGGGGGCGCGGGCACTGAAGCTTTCTTT.